The entry that follows covers one T cell receptor (beta chain) sequence. The data were obtained in a study of T cells after somatic rescue of genetic block. Using immunoSEQ multiplex PCR, the repertoire was profiled, and TCRdb retains in-frame clones only, with some absent. The table includes just over 8,000 clones, over 80% detected once. The sample was peripheral blood mononuclear cells (PBMCs). This TCR was recovered from a boy aged 5-17 years.

The DNA for the CDR3 is TGTGCCAGCTCGCCCCGGGACAGCGTTGGTAGCACAGATACGCAGTATTTT. It translates to CASSPRDSVGSTDTQYF. The rearrangement uses TRBV18 and TRBJ2-3; TRBD1 matches at 7 bases. The CDR3 has 17 amino acids. CDR1 and CDR2 (germline): KGHSH, LQKENI. Trimming removed 6 bases from V and 0 bases from J; junction bases left unmatched: 12.